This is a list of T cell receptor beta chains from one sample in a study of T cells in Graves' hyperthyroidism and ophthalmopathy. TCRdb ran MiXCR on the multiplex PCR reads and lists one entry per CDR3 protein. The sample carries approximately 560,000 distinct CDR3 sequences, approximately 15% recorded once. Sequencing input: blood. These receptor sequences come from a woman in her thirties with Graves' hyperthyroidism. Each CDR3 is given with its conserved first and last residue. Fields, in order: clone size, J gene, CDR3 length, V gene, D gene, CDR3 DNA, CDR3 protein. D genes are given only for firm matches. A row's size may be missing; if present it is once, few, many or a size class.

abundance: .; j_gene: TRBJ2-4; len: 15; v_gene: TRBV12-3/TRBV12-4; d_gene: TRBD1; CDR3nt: TGTGCCAGCAGCCGACAGGGGGCAGCCAAAAACATTCAGTACTTC; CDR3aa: CASSRQGAAKNIQYF
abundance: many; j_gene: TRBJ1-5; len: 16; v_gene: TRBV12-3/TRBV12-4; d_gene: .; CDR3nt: TGTGCCAGCAGTTTCGACCTAGCCGGGGGCAATCAGCCCCAGCATTTT; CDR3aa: CASSFDLAGGNQPQHF
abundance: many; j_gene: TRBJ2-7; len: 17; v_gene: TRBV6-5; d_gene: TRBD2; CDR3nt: TGTGCCAGCAGTTACGGAGGGGATTCGGGGGGTACTAAGGAGCAGTACTTC; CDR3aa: CASSYGGDSGGTKEQYF
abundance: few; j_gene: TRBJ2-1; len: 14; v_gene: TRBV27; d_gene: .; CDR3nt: TGTGCCAGCAGTTTAAGGGGTCCCTACAATGAGCAGTTCTTC; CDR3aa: CASSLRGPYNEQFF
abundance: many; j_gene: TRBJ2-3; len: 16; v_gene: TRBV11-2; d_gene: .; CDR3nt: TGTGCCAGCAGCTTGCGACCACGGGCGGGAACAGATACGCAGTATTTT; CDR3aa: CASSLRPRAGTDTQYF
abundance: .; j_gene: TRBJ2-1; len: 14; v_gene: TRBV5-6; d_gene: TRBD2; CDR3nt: TGTGCCAGCAGCTTCGCTAGCGGGAGACGGGAGCAGTTCTTC; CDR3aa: CASSFASGRREQFF
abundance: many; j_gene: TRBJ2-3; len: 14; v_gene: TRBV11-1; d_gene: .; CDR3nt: TGTGCCAGCAGCCCACAGGTTAGCACAGATACGCAGTATTTT; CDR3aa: CASSPQVSTDTQYF
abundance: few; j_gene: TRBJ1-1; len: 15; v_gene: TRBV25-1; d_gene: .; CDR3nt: TGTGCCAGCAGTGCTCCCGAGGATGGGAACACTGAAGCTTTCTTT; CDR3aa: CASSAPEDGNTEAFF
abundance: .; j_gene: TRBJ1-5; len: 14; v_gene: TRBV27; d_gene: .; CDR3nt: TGTGCCAGCAGTTCTGGCCGCCCCGATCAGCCCCAGCATTTT; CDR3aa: CASSSGRPDQPQHF
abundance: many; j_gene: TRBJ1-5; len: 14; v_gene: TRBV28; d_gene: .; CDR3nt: TGTGCCAGCAGTTTACTGGGCATGAATCAGCCCCAGCATTTT; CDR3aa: CASSLLGMNQPQHF
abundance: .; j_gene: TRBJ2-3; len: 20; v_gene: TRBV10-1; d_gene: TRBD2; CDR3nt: TGCGCCAGCAGTGAGGAGGTGCTAGCGGGAGGGCCAGGGGGCACAGATACGCAGTATTTT; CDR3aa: CASSEEVLAGGPGGTDTQYF
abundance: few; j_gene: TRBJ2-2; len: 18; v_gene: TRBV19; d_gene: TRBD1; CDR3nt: TGTGCCAGTAGTATCCTTCCCGGGACAGGGGGCGCTGGCGGGGAGCTGTTTTTT; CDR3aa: CASSILPGTGGAGGELFF
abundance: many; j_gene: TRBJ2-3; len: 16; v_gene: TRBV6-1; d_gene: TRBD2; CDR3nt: TGTGCCAGCAGTGACCTAGCGGGAGGAGACACAGATACGCAGTATTTT; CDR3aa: CASSDLAGGDTDTQYF
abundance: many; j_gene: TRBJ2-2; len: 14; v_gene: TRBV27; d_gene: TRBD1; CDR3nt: TGTGCCAGCAGTCCGGGACAGGGAATCGGGGAGCTGTTTTTT; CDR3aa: CASSPGQGIGELFF
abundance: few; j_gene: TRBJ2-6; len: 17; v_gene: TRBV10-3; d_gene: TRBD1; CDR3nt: TGTGCCATCAGTGCAGACAGGGGGCCCAGAGGGGCCAACGTCCTGACTTTC; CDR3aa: CAISADRGPRGANVLTF
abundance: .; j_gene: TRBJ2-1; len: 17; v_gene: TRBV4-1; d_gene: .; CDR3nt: TGCGCCAGCAGCCGGGTTAGGGACCTATCCTCCTACAATGAGCAGTTCTTC; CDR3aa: CASSRVRDLSSYNEQFF
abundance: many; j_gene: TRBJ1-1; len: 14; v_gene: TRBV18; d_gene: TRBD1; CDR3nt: TGTGCCAGCTCATCGGACAGGGCGAACACTGAAGCTTTCTTT; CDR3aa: CASSSDRANTEAFF
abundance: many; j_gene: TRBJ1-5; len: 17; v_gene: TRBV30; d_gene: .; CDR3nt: TGTGCCTGGTCACCCTTCTGGGGGGGTTTCGGCAATCAGCCCCAGCATTTT; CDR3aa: CAWSPFWGGFGNQPQHF
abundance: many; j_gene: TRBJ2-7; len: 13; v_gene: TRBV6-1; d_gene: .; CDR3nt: TGTGCCAGCTGGACAGTGGACCCCCACGAGCAGTACTTC; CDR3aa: CASWTVDPHEQYF
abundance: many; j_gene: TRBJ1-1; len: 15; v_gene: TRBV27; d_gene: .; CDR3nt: TGTGCCAGCATTGGTCGGACCGAAAGGAACACTGAAGCTTTCTTT; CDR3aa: CASIGRTERNTEAFF
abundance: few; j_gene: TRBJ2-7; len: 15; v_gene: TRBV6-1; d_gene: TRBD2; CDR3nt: TGTGCCAGCAGTGACGCCTCCAGGACTAGCTACGAGCAGTACTTC; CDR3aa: CASSDASRTSYEQYF
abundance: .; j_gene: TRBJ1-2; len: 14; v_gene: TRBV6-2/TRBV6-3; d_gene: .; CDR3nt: TGTGCCAGCTGCCTGAAACAGGTGCCTAGGGGCTACACCTTC; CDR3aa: CASCLKQVPRGYTF
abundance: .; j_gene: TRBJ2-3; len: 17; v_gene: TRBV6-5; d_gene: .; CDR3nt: TGTGCCAGCAGTTACTCGAGCGCGACAGAACTCACAGATACGCAGTATTTT; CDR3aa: CASSYSSATELTDTQYF
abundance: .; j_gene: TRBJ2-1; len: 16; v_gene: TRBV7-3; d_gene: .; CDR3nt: TGTGCCAGCAGCTCAATGGGTCAGGGTGGCTACAATGAGCAGTTCTTC; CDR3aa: CASSSMGQGGYNEQFF
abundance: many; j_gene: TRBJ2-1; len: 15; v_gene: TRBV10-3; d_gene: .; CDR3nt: TGTGCCATCAGTGATTGGTCTAGCGCATTCAATGAGCAGTTCTTC; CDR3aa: CAISDWSSAFNEQFF
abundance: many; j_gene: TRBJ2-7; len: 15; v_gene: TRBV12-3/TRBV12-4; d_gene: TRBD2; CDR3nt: TGTGCCAGCAGTTTAGGGACTAGCGAGATCTACGAGCAGTACTTC; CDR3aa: CASSLGTSEIYEQYF
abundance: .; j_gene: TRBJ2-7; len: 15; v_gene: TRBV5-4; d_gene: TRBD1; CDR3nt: TGTGCCAGCAGCTTTAGCGCGGGACAGGCCCACGAGCAGTACTTC; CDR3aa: CASSFSAGQAHEQYF
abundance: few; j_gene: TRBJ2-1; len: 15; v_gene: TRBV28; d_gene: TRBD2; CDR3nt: TGTGCCAGCAGAACGACTAGCGGGAGTAGTTATGAGCAGTTCTTC; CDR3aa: CASRTTSGSSYEQFF
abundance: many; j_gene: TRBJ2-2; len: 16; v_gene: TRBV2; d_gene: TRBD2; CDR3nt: TGTGCCAGCAGTGAAGGCGATGGGGGGGTAGCCGGGGAGCTGTTTTTT; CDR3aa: CASSEGDGGVAGELFF
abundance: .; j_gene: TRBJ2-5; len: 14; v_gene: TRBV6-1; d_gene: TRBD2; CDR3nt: TGTGCCAGCAGTAGGGGACTAGCGTTTGAGACCCAGTACTTC; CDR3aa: CASSRGLAFETQYF
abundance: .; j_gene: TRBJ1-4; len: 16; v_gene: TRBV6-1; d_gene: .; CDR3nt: TGTGCCAGCAGTAAGACGTTCGGGCAGGCTAATGAAAAACTGTTTTTT; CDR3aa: CASSKTFGQANEKLFF
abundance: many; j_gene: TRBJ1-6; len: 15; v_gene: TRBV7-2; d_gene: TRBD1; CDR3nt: TGTGCCAGCAGCTTAATGACAGGGTATAATTCACCCCTCCACTTT; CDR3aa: CASSLMTGYNSPLHF
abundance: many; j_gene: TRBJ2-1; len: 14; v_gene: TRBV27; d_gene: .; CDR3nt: TGTGCCAGCAGAGACACGACCTCCTACAATGAGCAGTTCTTC; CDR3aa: CASRDTTSYNEQFF
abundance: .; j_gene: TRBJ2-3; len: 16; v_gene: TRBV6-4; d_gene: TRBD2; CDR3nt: TGTGCCAGCAGTGAAGTGGCAGCGGGAATCACAGATACGCAGTATTTT; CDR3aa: CASSEVAAGITDTQYF
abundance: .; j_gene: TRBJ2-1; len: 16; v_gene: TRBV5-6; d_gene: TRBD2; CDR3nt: TGTGCCAGCAGCTTGGAGGCTAGCGGGAGGGTCGATGAGCAGTTCTTC; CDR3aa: CASSLEASGRVDEQFF
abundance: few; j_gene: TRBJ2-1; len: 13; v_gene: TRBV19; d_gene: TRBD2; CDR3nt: TGTGCCAGTATTAGCGGGAGTGGGCATGAGCAGTTCTTC; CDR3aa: CASISGSGHEQFF
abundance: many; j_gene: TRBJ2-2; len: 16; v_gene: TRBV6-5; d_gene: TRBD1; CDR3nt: TGTGCCAGCAGTTACTCGACCCAGGGGGCCACCGGGGAGCTGTTTTTT; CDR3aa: CASSYSTQGATGELFF
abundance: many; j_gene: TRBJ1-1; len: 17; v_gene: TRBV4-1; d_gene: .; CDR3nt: TGCGCCAGCAGCCAAGTGAGAACAGGGTTGAGAGGCACTGAAGCTTTCTTT; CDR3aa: CASSQVRTGLRGTEAFF
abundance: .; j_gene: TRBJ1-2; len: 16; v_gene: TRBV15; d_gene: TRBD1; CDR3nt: TGTGCCACCAGCGGGGTTCCCGACAGGGGAAACTATGGCTACACCTTC; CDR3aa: CATSGVPDRGNYGYTF
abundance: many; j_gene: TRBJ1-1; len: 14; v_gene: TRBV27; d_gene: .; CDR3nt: TGTGCCAGCAGTAATACAGGCCCAAACACTGAAGCTTTCTTT; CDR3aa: CASSNTGPNTEAFF
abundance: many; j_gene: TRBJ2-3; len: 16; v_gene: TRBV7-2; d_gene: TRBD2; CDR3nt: TGTGCCAGCAGCTTAGAACTAGCGGGAACCACAGATACGCAGTATTTT; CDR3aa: CASSLELAGTTDTQYF
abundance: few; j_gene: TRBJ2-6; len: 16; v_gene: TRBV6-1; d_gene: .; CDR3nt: TGTGCCAGCAGCCAAGGAGCGCACTCTGGGGCCAACGTCCTGACTTTC; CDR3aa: CASSQGAHSGANVLTF
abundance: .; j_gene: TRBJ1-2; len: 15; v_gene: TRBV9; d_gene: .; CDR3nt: TGTGCCAGCACCCCAGACCTGGGGGCTAACTATGGCTACACCTTC; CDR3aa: CASTPDLGANYGYTF
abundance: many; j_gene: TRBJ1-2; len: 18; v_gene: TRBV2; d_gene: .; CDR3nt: TGTGCCAGCAGTGAAAGGGACCTTAAGCTAAGCGTAAACTATGGCTACACCTTC; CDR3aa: CASSERDLKLSVNYGYTF
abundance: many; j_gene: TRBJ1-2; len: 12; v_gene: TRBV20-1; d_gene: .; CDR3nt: TGCAGTGCTAGTGCAGGGGACTATGGCTACACCTTC; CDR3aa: CSASAGDYGYTF
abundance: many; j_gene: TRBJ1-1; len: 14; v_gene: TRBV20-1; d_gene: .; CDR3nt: TGCAGTGCTAGTGGAGAAGGGGGGGGGACTGAAGCTTTCTTT; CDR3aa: CSASGEGGGTEAFF
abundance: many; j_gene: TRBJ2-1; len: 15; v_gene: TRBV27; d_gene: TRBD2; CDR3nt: TGTGCCAGCAGTTCAAGCGGGAGGGCCTGGGATGAGCAGTTCTTC; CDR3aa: CASSSSGRAWDEQFF
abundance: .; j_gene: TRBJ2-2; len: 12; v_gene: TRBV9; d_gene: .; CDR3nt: TGTGCCAGTCTAGGGAGCACCGGGGAGCTGTTTTTT; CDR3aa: CASLGSTGELFF
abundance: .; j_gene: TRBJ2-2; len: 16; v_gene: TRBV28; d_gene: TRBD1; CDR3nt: TGTGCCAGCAGTGTACCGGGACAGGGGGGGTCCGGGGAGCTGTTTTTT; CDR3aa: CASSVPGQGGSGELFF
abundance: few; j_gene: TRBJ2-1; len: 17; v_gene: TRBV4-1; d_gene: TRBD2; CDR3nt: TGCGCCAGCAGCCAAGATCGGGAGGAGGGAGTTTACAATGAGCAGTTCTTC; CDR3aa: CASSQDREEGVYNEQFF
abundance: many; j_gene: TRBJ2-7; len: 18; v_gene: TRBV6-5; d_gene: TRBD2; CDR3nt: TGTGCCAGCAGTTACTCGTTTTTGACTAGCGGGGGCTCCTACGAGCAGTACTTC; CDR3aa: CASSYSFLTSGGSYEQYF
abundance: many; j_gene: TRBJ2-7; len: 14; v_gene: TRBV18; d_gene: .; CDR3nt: TGTGCCAGCTCACCACGAGTCACAAACTACGAGCAGTACTTC; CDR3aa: CASSPRVTNYEQYF
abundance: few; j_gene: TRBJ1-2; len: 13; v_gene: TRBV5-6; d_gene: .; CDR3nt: TGTGCCAGCAGCCCGGGTGGAACTTATGGCTACACCTTC; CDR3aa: CASSPGGTYGYTF
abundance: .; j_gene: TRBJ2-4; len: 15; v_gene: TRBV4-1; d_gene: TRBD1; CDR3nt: TGCGCCAGCAGCCAACTTGCCGGGACAGAAAACATTCAGTACTTC; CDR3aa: CASSQLAGTENIQYF